These 8 T cell receptor beta chains were sequenced from one sample in a study of cytomegalovirus exposure and HLA in healthy donors. Researchers ran the PCR with 60 Vbeta and 13 Jbeta primers. Only in-frame clones appear in the TCRdb table, and some are missing; sequencing was by immunoSEQ multiplex PCR. In the table there are about 100,000 clones, more than 60% of which are singletons. Sequencing was carried out using PBMCs. The receptors stem from a female donor in good health and CMV-seropositive.

The CDR3 DNA is TGCGCCAGCCGCCGCGAGCGGGGGCCGAGGGATGAGCAGTTCTTC. Protein sequence: CASRRERGPRDEQFF. The chain uses TRBV23-1 and TRBJ2-1, with 8 bases matching TRBD2. TRBV23-1 is sorted into the ORF group, with uncertain function. The CDR3 contains 15 residues. The J segment lost 8 bases and the V segment lost 8 bases, leaving 14 bases of the junction unmatched.

The chain couples TRBV9 to TRBJ2-2, with D tentatively TRBD2 (5 bases). Germline lookup yields CDR1 SGDLS and CDR2 YYNGEE. The CDR3 consists of 14 residues. Deletions cut 5 bases from V and 2 bases from J, with 10 bases between. The CDR3 DNA is TGTGCCAGCAGACTCGAGGGAAACACCGGGGAGCTGTTTTTT. This codes for CASRLEGNTGELFF.

The chain joins TRBV4-3 to TRBJ1-2; the match to TRBD1 covers 8 bases. V lost 3 bases, J lost 7 bases, and 4 bases stayed unmatched. Germline CDR1 reads LGHNA; CDR2 reads YSLEER. The CDR3 loop spans 13 amino acids. CDR3 bases: TGCGCCAGCAGCCAGGACAGGGTAACTGGCTACACCTTC. This encodes CASSQDRVTGYTF.

The V gene is TRBV15, the J gene TRBJ2-2; D unresolved. The CDR3 runs to 17 residues. V lost 5 bases and J 2 bases, leaving 18 bases between the germline ends. CDR1 and CDR2 (germline): LNHNV, YYDKDF (reference sequence). CDR3 protein: CATSPQVVTTNTGELFF. The CDR3 DNA sequence: TGTGCCACCAGCCCACAAGTCGTAACTACCAACACCGGGGAGCTGTTTTTT.

The chain couples TRBV2 to TRBJ1-1; D not certain. V gave up 7 bases and J gave up 0 bases, with 12 bases separating them. Germline V gives CDR1 SNHLY, CDR2 FYNNEI. CDR3 length: 14 residues. This CDR3 reads CASTKQVMNTEAFF. CDR3 nucleotide sequence: TGTGCCAGCACGAAGCAGGTCATGAACACTGAAGCTTTCTTT.

The chain couples TRBV4-2 to TRBJ1-2; TRBD1 matches at 8 bases. The germline V gene has CDR1 LGHNA and CDR2 YNFKEQ. The CDR3 contains 16 residues. V was clipped by 1 base and J by 7 bases; unmatched bases: 11. CDR3 amino acids: CASSQVTTGEMGGYTF. Written as DNA, the CDR3 is TGTGCCAGCAGCCAAGTGACGACAGGGGAGATGGGTGGCTACACCTTC.

The V and J genes are TRBV7-6 and TRBJ2-2; 9 bases fit TRBD1. The junction had 15 bases not matched to a gene; V was cut back by 5 bases and J by 5 bases. The CDR3 has 18 amino acids. Germline assignment: CDR1 SGHVS and CDR2 FNYEAQ. CDR3 protein: CASSPPGTGPSGTGELFF. CDR3 sequence (DNA): TGTGCCAGCAGCCCGCCTGGGACAGGGCCGTCGGGAACCGGGGAGCTGTTTTTT.

This clone occurred a few times. V and J are TRBV6-6 and TRBJ2-3; possible D gene TRBD2, 6 bases. The V gene lost 0 bases and the J gene lost 5 bases, with 12 bases spanning the gap. Germline V gives CDR1 MNHNY, CDR2 SVGAGI (reference sequence). The CDR3 extends over 15 amino acids. CDR3: CASSYSNTGRDTQYF. Here the CDR3 DNA reads TGTGCCAGCAGTTACTCAAATACCGGGAGAGATACGCAGTATTTT.